One and the same sample provided the 18 T cell receptor beta chains below, sequenced in a study of T cell clonality in common variable immunodeficiency (dated by TCRdb to between 2014 and 2017). The library came from the immunoSEQ multiplex PCR assay. TCRdb's version of the immuneACCESS table is confined to in-frame rearrangements and falls short of the full clone set. An unresolved V gene accounts for under half of the shortfall where checked; the remainder is of unknown origin. The table shows approximately 58,000 clones here, with no singletons. The leading ten clones occupy approximately 5.4% of the sample. What was sequenced was peripheral blood mononuclear cells. Every receptor here comes from a person aged 18 to 70 in good health.

This clone was seen many times. The CDR3 goes on 3 residues after the read ends, and that part is filled in from the germline J gene. V gene TRBV5-6 combines with J gene TRBJ2-5; either TRBD1 or TRBD2 may supply D (5 bases each). This CDR3 is 13 amino acids long. CDR1 is SGHDT and CDR2 is YYEEEE in the germline V gene. Trimming left V 1 base short and J 5 bases short, with 9 bases between. The CDR3 region is CASSLKRGETQYF. Incomplete CDR3 DNA: TGTGCCAGCAGCTTGAAGAGGGGCGAGACC.

This clone occurred many times. The CDR3 is cut off 3 residues early in the read; its end comes from the germline J gene. The gene calls are TRBV7-9 and TRBJ1-2; 8 nucleotides line up with TRBD1. The J segment lost 6 bases and the V segment lost 3 bases, leaving 6 bases of the junction unmatched. CDR1 and CDR2 from the germline V gene are SEHNR and FQNEAQ (reference sequence). CDR3 length: 14 residues. The CDR3 bases that were read are TGTGCCAGCAGCTTCCGCCAGGGGGCTGATGGC. Amino acid sequence: CASSFRQGADG. The whole CDR3 region reads CASSFRQGADGYTF.

In its sample, this clone was seen many times. The observed sequence ends 3 residues before the CDR3 terminus, with the missing tail filled in from the germline J gene. V is TRBV6-1 and J is TRBJ2-4; D gene unclear. The CDR3 contains 15 residues. V was cut by 2 bases and J by 0 bases, with 8 bases left in between. CDR1 and CDR2 (germline): MNHNS, SASEGT. The DNA read from the CDR3 is TGTGCCAGCAGTGAACCTACGCTAGCCAAAAACATT. Its protein is CASSEPTLAKNI. The whole CDR3 sequence reads CASSEPTLAKNIQYF.

This clone was observed many times. Read coverage stops 3 residues before the CDR3 terminus; the germline J gene supplies the remainder. J is TRBJ1-2 and V is TRBV28; possibly TRBD1 for D (6 bases). The length of the CDR3 is 14 residues. Germline V lookup: CDR1 MDHEN, CDR2 SYDVKM. The CDR3 bases that were read are TGTGCCTTAGGACCGAGGACAGCGGCGGAGGGC. Its protein is CALGPRTAAEG. The entire CDR3 protein reads CALGPRTAAEGYTF.

This clone was found many times. Sequencing ends 3 residues short of the CDR3 end; the germline J gene provides the rest. The V call is TRBV19, the J call TRBJ2-7, with TRBD2 identical over 7 bases. V trimming: 3 bases; J trimming: 0 bases; junction bases outside the gene matches: 2. Germline assignment: CDR1 LNHDA and CDR2 SQIVND (reference sequence). The CDR3 is 14 amino acids. The CDR3 sequence is CASSIRGDSYEQYF. The DNA read from the CDR3 is TGTGCCAGTAGTATTCGGGGGGACTCCTACGAG.

This clone has ten or more counts. The DNA ends 3 residues before the CDR3 does, and the rest of the CDR3 is filled in from the germline J gene. This chain uses TRBV11-2 with TRBJ2-5, with D tentatively TRBD1 (5 bases). The CDR3 runs 15 residues. Germline loops: CDR1 SGHAT, CDR2 FQNNGV. Trimming pared 4 bases from V and 3 bases from J, leaving 15 bases between. CDR3 DNA, as far as it was read: TGTGCCAGCAGCTCTCCGCGACAGAAAAAAGAGACC. The encoded protein is CASSSPRQKKET. The full CDR3 sequence reads CASSSPRQKKETQYF.

This clone was detected many times. The read terminates 3 residues ahead of where the CDR3 ends, so the germline J gene completes it. The J gene is TRBJ2-5, the V gene TRBV20-1; TRBD2 agrees at 7 bases. Germline V CDR1 and CDR2: DFQATT, SNEGSKA (reference sequence). After removal of 3 bases from V and 7 bases from J, the junction contained 17 bases not matched to a gene. The CDR3 has 16 residues. CDR3 sequence reads: CSASYNRDYLDGTQYF. The covered CDR3 bases are TGCAGTGCTAGCTACAACCGGGACTACCTTGATGGGACC.

This clone showed up many times. Coverage ceases 3 residues before the CDR3 finishes, and the germline J gene fills in the end. The chain is built from TRBV11-2 and TRBJ2-3; D unresolved. V gave up 1 base and J gave up 5 bases, with 7 bases separating them. This CDR3 region has 13 residues. Germline V gene data show CDR1 as SGHAT and CDR2 as FQNNGV. This CDR3 is CASSLGAIDTQYF. The part of the CDR3 DNA that was read is TGTGCCAGCAGCTTAGGAGCCATAGATACG.

This clone was picked up a small number of times. The read ends 3 residues before the CDR3 terminus; that terminus is restored from the germline J gene. The gene calls are TRBV20-1 and TRBJ2-7; D is uncertain. Germline CDR1 reads DFQATT; CDR2 reads SNEGSKA (reference sequence). The CDR3 contains 14 residues. V was clipped by 3 bases and J by 0 bases, with 12 bases between them. CDR3 protein: CSASPTFDSYEQYF. The part of the CDR3 DNA that was read is TGCAGTGCTAGCCCGACTTTCGACTCCTACGAG.

This clone appeared a few times. The observed sequence ends 3 residues before the CDR3 terminus, with the missing tail filled in from the germline J gene. V usage is TRBV10-2 and J usage is TRBJ1-1; D gene uncertain. The V gene lost 3 bases and the J gene lost 4 bases, with 9 bases spanning the gap. The CDR3 totals 13 residues. Germline CDR1 WSHSY, CDR2 SAAADI. The CDR3 bases that were read are TGCGCCAGCAGTGAATTTCGCGGCACTGAA. This translates into CASSEFRGTE. The entire CDR3 is CASSEFRGTEAFF.

This clone was detected many times. Sequencing ends 3 residues short of the CDR3 end; the germline J gene provides the rest. The chain couples TRBV7-3 to TRBJ2-5; TRBD2 matches 12 bases. CDR3 length equals 15 residues. The germline V gene encodes CDR1 SGHTA and CDR2 FQGTGA. The V segment lost 5 bases and the J segment 2 bases; nucleotides outside the gene matches: 3. The CDR3 loop reads CASSATSGSQETQYF. The DNA read from the CDR3 is TGTGCCAGCAGCGCGACTAGCGGGAGTCAAGAGACC.

This clone appeared many times. The read gets to within 3 residues of the CDR3 end, and the germline J gene fills in the rest. Other nucleotide sequences from this sample produce the same CDR3. The rearrangement links TRBV20-1 to TRBJ1-1; D unresolved. The CDR3 runs 12 residues. The V end lost 3 bases, the J end lost 6 bases, and 11 bases lay between the germline ends. Per germline, CDR1 DFQATT and CDR2 SNEGSKA (reference sequence). CDR3 in amino acids: CSARTGSPEAFF. The sequenced CDR3 bases are TGCAGTGCTAGGACTGGGTCTCCTGAA.

This clone came up many times. The read finishes 3 residues shy of the CDR3 end, and the germline J gene is used to complete it. The chain employs TRBV10-3 and TRBJ1-1; 7 bases match TRBD1. This CDR3 is built from 12 residues. CDR1 and CDR2 (germline): ENHRY, SYGVKD. J lost 1 base, V lost 10 bases, and 3 bases had no gene match. The CDR3 reads CATRQGNTEAFF. The part of the CDR3 DNA that was read is TGTGCCACCAGACAGGGGAACACTGAA.

Details on this clone: Sequencing ends 3 residues short of the CDR3 end; the germline J gene provides the rest. The rearrangement links TRBV2 to TRBJ2-5; the match to TRBD1 covers 9 bases. This CDR3 has 13 residues. Trimming at V came to 7 bases and at J to 6 bases, leaving 6 bases not matched to a gene. Germline V lookup: CDR1 SNHLY, CDR2 FYNNEI. CDR3 DNA (partial): TGTGCCAGCACAGGGACAGGGTGGAAGACC. Its protein is CASTGTGWKT. The complete CDR3 reads CASTGTGWKTQYF.

This clone was seen repeatedly, ten times or more. Read data end 3 residues before the CDR3 end; the end is taken from the germline J gene. The chain combines TRBV2 with TRBJ2-3, with TRBD2 matching over 14 bases. Unmatched junction bases numbered 9, after V lost 8 bases and J lost 5 bases. CDR1 SNHLY and CDR2 FYNNEI come from the germline V gene. This CDR3 has 16 residues. The sequenced CDR3 bases are TGTGCCAGCGGGGGACTAGCGGGAGCTTTGGGAGATACG. Amino acid sequence: CASGGLAGALGDT. The entire CDR3 protein is CASGGLAGALGDTQYF.

By sample fraction, this clone is medium-sized (0.01 to 0.1%). The CDR3 goes on 3 residues after the read ends, and that part is filled in from the germline J gene. The J gene is TRBJ2-7, the V gene TRBV20-1, with 8 bases lining up with TRBD2. CDR3 length: 13 residues. The trim removed 1 base at V and 5 bases at J, leaving 4 bases unmatched. Germline CDR1 is DFQATT and CDR2 is SNEGSKA (reference sequence). Partial CDR3 DNA: TGCAGTGCTAGAGCCGGACTAGCAAACGAG. It translates to CSARAGLANE. The CDR3 as a whole reads CSARAGLANEQYF.

This clone has a count of ten or more. The CDR3 end lies 3 residues beyond the end of the read and is filled in from the germline J gene. This chain connects TRBV20-1 to TRBJ2-1; tentatively, D is TRBD2 (5 bases). The V end lost 3 bases, the J end lost 3 bases, and 12 bases lay between the germline ends. The germline CDR1 and CDR2 sequences are DFQATT and SNEGSKA (reference sequence). The CDR3 has 14 amino acids. CDR3 sequence: CSASMDWNYNEQFF. The DNA read from the CDR3 is TGCAGTGCTAGCATGGACTGGAACTACAATGAG.

Many counts were recorded for this clone. The CDR3 reads CASSTWDIDSGANVLTF. Partial CDR3 DNA: TGTGCCAGTAGTACCTGGGACATCGACTCTGGGGCCAACGTC. The chain couples TRBV19 to TRBJ2-6; possible D gene TRBD1, 6 bases. The observed sequence ends 3 residues before the CDR3 terminus, with the missing tail filled in from the germline J gene. This CDR3 has 17 amino acids. The V end lost 4 bases, the J end lost 0 bases, and 13 bases lay between the germline ends. The germline V gene encodes CDR1 LNHDA and CDR2 SQIVND (reference sequence).